This T cell receptor (beta chain) was captured by sequencing in a study of Ad26.COV2.S vaccination and SARS-CoV-2 variants. Study conclusions and caveats: Reported findings describe substantial breadth in spike-specific CD8+ and CD4+ T cell responses following vaccination. Vaccine recipients had higher spike-specific TCR breadth than placebo recipients.

Noted treatment: 19 received Ad26.COV2.S at low or high dose, single or two shots; about 5 received placebo; per-sample allocation not given. On day 63 after the first injection, vaccine and placebo recipients gave samples. This Boston cohort included adults aged 18-55 years. TCRdb's copy holds only in-frame clones and misses some; the assay was immunoSEQ multiplex PCR. Here the sample spans roughly 450,000 clones, 90% being singletons. The CDR3 length is 16 residues. Trimming took 3 bases from V and 0 from J; bases not matched to a gene: 9. Germline CDR1 reads GTSNPN; CDR2 reads SVGIG (reference sequence). A word on this clone: Its antigen is currently unknown.

Sequences were derived from peripheral blood, sampled in a trial of Ad26.COV2.S vaccine versus placebo. The V gene is TRBV30, the J gene TRBJ2-3, with 7 nucleotides matching TRBD2. The sequence was obtained from a person aged 18-65 years who received the Ad26.COV2.S COVID-19 vaccine or a placebo. This CDR3 reads CAWRLGLPHSTDTQYF. The CDR3 DNA sequence: TGTGCCTGGAGACTGGGACTACCACATAGCACAGATACGCAGTATTTT.